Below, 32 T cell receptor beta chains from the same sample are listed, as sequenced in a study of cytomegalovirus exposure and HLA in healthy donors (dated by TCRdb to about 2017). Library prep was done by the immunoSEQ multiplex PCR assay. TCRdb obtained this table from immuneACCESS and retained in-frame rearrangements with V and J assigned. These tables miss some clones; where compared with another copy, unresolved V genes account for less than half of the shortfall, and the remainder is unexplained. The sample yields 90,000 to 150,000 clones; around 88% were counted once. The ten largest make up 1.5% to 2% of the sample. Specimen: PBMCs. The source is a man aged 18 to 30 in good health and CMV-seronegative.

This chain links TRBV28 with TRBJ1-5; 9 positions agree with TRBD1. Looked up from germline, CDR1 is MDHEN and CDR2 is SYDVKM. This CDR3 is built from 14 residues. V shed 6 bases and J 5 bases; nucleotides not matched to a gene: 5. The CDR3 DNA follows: TGTGCCAGCAGGGAACAGGGGGCGCATCAGCCCCAGCATTTT. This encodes CASREQGAHQPQHF.

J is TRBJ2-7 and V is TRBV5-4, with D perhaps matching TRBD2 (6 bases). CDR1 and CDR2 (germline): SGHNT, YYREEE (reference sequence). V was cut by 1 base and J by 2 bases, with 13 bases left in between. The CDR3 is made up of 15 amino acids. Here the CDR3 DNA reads TGTGCCAGCAGCTTGTTGGTGGGAGGCGCCTACGAGCAGTACTTC. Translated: CASSLLVGGAYEQYF.

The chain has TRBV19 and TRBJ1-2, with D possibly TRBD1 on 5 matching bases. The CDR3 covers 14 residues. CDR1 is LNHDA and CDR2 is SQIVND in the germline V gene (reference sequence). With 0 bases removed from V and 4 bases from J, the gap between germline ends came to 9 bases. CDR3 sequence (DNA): TGTGCCAGTAGTATAGACAGGGCCTCCTATGGCTACACCTTC. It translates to CASSIDRASYGYTF.

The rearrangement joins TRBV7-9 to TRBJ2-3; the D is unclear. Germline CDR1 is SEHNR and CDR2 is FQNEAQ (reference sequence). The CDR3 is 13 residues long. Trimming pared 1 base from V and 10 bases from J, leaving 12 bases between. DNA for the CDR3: TGTGCCAGCAGCTTAGAAGGCGGCGTGTCGCAGTATTTT. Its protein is CASSLEGGVSQYF.

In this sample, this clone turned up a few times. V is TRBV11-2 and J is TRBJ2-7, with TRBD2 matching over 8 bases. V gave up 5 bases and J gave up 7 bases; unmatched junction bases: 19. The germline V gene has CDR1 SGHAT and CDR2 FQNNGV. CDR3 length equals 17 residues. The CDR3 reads CASSLRGGTSGSREQYF. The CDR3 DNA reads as TGTGCCAGCAGCCTCCGCGGGGGGACATCTGGATCTCGGGAGCAGTACTTC.

CDR3 residues: CASSQEARQGAGSPLHF. The DNA of the CDR3 is TGCGCCAGCAGCCAAGAAGCGAGACAGGGGGCAGGTTCACCCCTCCACTTT. The chain links TRBV4-1 to TRBJ1-6, with 10 bases matching TRBD1. V was clipped by 0 bases and J by 9 bases; unmatched bases: 8. Germline V gene sequence: CDR1 MGHRA, CDR2 YSYEKL. This CDR3 has 17 residues.

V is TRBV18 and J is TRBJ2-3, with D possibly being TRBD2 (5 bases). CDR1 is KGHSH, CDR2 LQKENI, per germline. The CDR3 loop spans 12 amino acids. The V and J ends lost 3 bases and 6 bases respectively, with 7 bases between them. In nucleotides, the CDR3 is TGTGCCAGCTCACCCGTAGCGGATACGCAGTATTTT. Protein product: CASSPVADTQYF.

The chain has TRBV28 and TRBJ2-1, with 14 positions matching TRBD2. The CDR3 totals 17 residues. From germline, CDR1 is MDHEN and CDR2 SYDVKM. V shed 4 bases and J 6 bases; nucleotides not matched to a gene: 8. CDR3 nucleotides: TGTGCCAGCAGTTCCGGGGGGGGACTAGCGGGAGCCAATGAGCAGTTCTTC. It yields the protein CASSSGGGLAGANEQFF.

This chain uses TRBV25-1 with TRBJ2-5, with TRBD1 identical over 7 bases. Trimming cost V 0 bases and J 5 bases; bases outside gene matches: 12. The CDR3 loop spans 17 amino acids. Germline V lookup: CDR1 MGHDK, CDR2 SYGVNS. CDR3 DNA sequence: TGTGCCAGCAGTGAATATAGGGGGCAGGGCGGTATGGAGACCCAGTACTTC. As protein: CASSEYRGQGGMETQYF.

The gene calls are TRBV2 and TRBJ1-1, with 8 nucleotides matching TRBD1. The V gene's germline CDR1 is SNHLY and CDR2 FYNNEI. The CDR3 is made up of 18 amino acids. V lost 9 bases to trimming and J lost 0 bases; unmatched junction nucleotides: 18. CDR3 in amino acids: CARGGWDRSKEMNTEAFF. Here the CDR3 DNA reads TGTGCCAGGGGGGGTTGGGACAGGAGCAAAGAAATGAACACTGAAGCTTTCTTT.

The CDR3 DNA reads as TGCGCCAGCAGCTTAACTAGCGGTAGCTCCTACGAGCAGTACTTC. Residues: CASSLTSGSSYEQYF. The V and J genes are TRBV5-1 and TRBJ2-7, with 8 bases identical to TRBD2. Germline V CDR1 and CDR2: SGHRS, YFSETQ. With V trimmed by 2 bases and J by 0 bases, 4 bases remained unmatched. The CDR3 contains 15 residues.

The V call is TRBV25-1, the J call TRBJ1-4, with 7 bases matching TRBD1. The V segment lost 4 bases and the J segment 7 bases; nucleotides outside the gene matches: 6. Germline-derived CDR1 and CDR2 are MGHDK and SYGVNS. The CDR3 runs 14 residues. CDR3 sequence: CASSAGQALEKLFF. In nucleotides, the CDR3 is TGTGCCAGCAGTGCCGGACAGGCCCTTGAAAAACTGTTTTTT.

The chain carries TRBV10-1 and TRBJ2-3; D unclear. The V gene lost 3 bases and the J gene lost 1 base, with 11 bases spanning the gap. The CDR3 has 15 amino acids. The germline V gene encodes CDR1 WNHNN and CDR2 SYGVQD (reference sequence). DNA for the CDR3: TGCGCCAGCAGTGATCGGGTCGGCGGCACAGATACGCAGTATTTT. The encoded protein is CASSDRVGGTDTQYF.

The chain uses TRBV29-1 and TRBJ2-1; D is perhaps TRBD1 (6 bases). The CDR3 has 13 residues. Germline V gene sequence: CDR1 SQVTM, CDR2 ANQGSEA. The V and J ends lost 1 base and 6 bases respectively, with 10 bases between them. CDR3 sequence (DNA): TGCAGCGTTGAAGTGGGGACAAGCAATGAGCAGTTCTTC. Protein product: CSVEVGTSNEQFF.

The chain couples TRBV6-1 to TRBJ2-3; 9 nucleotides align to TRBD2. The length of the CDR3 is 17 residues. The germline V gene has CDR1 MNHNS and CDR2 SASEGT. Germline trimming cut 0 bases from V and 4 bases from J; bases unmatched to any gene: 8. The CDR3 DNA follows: TGTGCCAGCAGTGAAGCGTTCGGCGGGGGGGGGCCAGATACGCAGTATTTT. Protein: CASSEAFGGGGPDTQYF.

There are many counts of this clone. The CDR3, as DNA: TGTGCCAGCAGTACAACAGGGGGTCGTCAGACCCAGTACTTC. Protein: CASSTTGGRQTQYF. The chain uses TRBV6-5 and TRBJ2-5; TRBD1 matches 8 bases. With 5 bases clipped from V and 6 bases from J, the junction kept 8 bases outside the gene matches. The CDR3 consists of 14 residues. Germline V gene sequence: CDR1 MNHEY, CDR2 SVGAGI.

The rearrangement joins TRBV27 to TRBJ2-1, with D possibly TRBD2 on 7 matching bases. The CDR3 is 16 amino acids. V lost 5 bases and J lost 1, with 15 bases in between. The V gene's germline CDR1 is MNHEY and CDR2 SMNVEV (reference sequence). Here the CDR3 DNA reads TGTGCCAGCAGTAGAGAGGGGGGGAGGTCCTACAATGAGCAGTTCTTC. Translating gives CASSREGGRSYNEQFF.

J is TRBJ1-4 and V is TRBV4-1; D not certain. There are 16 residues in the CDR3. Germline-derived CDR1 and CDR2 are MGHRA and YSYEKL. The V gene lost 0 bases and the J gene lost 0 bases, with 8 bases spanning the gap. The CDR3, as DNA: TGCGCCAGCAGCCAAGATGGGCGGGCAACTAATGAAAAACTGTTTTTT. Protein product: CASSQDGRATNEKLFF.

CDR3 in DNA: TGCAGCGCGCAGGGATCCACCGGGGAGCTGTTTTTT. Translating gives CSAQGSTGELFF. The J gene is TRBJ2-2, the V gene TRBV29-1; D may be TRBD1 (5 bases). V lost 7 bases, J lost 4 bases, and 10 bases lay in between. Germline V gives CDR1 SQVTM, CDR2 ANQGSEA. The CDR3 runs 12 residues.

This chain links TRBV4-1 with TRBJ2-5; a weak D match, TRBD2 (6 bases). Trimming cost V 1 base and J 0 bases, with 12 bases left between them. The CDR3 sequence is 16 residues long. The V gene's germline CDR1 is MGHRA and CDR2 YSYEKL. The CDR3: CASSQGSLAYQETQYF. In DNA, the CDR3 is TGCGCCAGCAGCCAAGGGTCCCTAGCGTACCAAGAGACCCAGTACTTC.

This chain's CDR3 is CASSLDRVNYGYTF. The DNA for the CDR3 is TGTGCCAGCAGTTTGGACAGGGTCAACTATGGCTACACCTTC. The chain carries TRBV6-5 and TRBJ1-2, with 8 bases aligning to TRBD1. After removal of 4 bases from V and 2 bases from J, the junction contained 3 bases not matched to a gene. CDR3 length equals 14 residues. Germline V lookup: CDR1 MNHEY, CDR2 SVGAGI.

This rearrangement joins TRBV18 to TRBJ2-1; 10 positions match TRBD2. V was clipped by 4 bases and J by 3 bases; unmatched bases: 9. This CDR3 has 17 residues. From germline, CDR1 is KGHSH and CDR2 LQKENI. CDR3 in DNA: TGTGCCAGCTCACTTATGATAGCGGGAGGACTCTACAATGAGCAGTTCTTC. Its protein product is CASSLMIAGGLYNEQFF.

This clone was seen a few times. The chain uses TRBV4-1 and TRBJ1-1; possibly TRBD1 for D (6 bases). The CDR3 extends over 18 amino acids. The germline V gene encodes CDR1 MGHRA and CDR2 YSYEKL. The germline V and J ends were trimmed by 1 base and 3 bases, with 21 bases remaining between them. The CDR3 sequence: CASSQAFSDSKIHTEAFF. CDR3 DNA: TGCGCCAGCAGCCAAGCATTCTCGGACAGCAAAATCCACACTGAAGCTTTCTTT.

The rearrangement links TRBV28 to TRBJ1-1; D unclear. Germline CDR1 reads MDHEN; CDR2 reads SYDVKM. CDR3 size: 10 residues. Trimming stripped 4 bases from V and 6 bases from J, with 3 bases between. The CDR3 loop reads CASSSSEAFF. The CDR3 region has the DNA TGTGCCAGCAGTTCTTCTGAAGCTTTCTTT.

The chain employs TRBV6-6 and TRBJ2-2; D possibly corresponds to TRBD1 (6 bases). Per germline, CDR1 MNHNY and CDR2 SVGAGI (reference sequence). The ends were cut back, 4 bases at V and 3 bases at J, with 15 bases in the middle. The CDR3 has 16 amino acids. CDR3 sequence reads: CASSSPGQVDTGELFF. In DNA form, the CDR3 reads TGTGCCAGCAGTTCGCCGGGACAAGTTGACACCGGGGAGCTGTTTTTT.

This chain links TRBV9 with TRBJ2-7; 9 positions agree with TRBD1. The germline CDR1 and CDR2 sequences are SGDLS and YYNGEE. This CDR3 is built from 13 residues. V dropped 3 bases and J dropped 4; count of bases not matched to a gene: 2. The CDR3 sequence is CASSGGTGYEQYF. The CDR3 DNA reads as TGTGCCAGCAGCGGAGGGACAGGGTACGAGCAGTACTTC.

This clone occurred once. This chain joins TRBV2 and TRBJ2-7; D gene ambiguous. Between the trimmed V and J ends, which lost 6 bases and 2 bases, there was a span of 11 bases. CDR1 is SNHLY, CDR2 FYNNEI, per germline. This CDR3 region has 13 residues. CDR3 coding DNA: TGTGCCAGCAGGTCGGTGAGAACCTACGAGCAGTACTTC. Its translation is CASRSVRTYEQYF.

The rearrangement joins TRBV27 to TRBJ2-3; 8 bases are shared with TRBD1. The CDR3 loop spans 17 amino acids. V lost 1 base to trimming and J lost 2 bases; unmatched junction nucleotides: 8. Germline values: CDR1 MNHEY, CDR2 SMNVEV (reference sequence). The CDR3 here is CASSLLSGQGHTDTQYF. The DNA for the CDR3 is TGTGCCAGCAGTTTATTGTCTGGACAGGGACACACAGATACGCAGTATTTT.

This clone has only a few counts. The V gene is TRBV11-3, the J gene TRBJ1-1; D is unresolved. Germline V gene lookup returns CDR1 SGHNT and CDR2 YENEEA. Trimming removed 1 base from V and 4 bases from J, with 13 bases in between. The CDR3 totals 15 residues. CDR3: CASSLVSGYGTEAFF. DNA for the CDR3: TGTGCCAGCAGCTTAGTTTCGGGGTACGGCACTGAAGCTTTCTTT.

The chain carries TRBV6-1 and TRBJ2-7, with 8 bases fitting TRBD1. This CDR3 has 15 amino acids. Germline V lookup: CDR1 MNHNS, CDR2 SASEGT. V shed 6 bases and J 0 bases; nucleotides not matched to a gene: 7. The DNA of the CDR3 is TGTGCCAGCAGCGGATGGACAGGGCGCTCCTACGAGCAGTACTTC. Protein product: CASSGWTGRSYEQYF.

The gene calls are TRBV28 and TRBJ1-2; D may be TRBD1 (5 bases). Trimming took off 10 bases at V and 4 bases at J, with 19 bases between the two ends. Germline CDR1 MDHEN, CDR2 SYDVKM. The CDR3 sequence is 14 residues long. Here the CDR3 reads CATIRGDGSYGYTF. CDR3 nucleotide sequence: TGTGCCACGATTCGAGGGGACGGGAGCTATGGCTACACCTTC.

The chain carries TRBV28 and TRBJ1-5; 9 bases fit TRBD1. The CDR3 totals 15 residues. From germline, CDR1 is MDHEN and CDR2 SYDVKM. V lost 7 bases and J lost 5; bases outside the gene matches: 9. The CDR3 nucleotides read TGTGCCAGCAATCCGACAGGGGGGGACTATCAGCCCCAGCATTTT. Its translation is CASNPTGGDYQPQHF.